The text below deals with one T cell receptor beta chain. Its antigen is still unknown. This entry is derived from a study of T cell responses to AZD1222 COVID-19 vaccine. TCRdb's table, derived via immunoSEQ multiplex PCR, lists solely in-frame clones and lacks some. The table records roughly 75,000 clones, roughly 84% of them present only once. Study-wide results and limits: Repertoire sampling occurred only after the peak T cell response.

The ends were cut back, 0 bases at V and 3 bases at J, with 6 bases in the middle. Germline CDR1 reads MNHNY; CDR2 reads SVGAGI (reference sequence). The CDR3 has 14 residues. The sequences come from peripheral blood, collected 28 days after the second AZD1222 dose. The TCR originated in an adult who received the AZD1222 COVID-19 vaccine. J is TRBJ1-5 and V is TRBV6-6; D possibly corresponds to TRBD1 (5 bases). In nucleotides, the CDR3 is TGTGCCAGCAGTTACTCAGGGGTCAATCAGCCCCAGCATTTT. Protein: CASSYSGVNQPQHF.